This T cell receptor beta chain was observed in a study of chemoradiotherapy in HPV16-positive cancers. For the study at large: A couple of HPV16-positive patients' cells yielded candidate HPV-specific clones and common motifs. Points from the study as a whole: HPV-specific T cells were functionally defined from only two HPV16-positive patients. Candidate HPV-specific clones and E7-related TCR motifs grew in tumor during treatment.

Profiling relied on immunoSEQ multiplex PCR, and the TCRdb table lists in-frame clones only, not all of them. The repertoire holds fewer than 3,000 clones, with approximately 86% as singletons. On this clone itself: Its antigen is unknown.

This CDR3 is 15 amino acids long. The V end lost 6 bases, the J end lost 0 bases, and 12 bases lay between the germline ends. CDR1 SNHLY and CDR2 FYNNEI come from the germline V gene. The TCR comes from a human donor with HPV-associated anogenital cancer. The rearrangement links TRBV2 to TRBJ1-5; tentatively, D is TRBD1 (5 bases). Sequencing was performed on tumor tissue, taken from a patient who underwent chemoradiotherapy. This CDR3 reads CASSRGGYSNQPQHF. The CDR3 DNA reads TGTGCCAGCAGCCGGGGCGGTTATAGCAATCAGCCCCAGCATTTT.